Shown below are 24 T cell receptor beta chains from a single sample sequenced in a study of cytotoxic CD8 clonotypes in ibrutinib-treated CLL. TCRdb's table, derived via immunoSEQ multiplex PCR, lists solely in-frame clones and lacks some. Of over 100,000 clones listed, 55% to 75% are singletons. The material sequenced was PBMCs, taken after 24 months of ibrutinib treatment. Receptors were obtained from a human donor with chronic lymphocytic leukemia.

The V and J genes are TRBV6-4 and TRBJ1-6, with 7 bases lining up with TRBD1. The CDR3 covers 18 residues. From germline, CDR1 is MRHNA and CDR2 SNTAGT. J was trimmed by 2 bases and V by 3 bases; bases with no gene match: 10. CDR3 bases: TGTGCCAGCAGTGAGGGCCCCGACAGGGTCGCCTATAATTCACCCCTCCACTTT. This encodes CASSEGPDRVAYNSPLHF.

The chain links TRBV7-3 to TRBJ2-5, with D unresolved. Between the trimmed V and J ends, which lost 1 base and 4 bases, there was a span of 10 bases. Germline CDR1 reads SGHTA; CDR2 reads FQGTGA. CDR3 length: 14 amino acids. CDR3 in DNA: TGTGCCAGCAGCTTAAATCCGGGCGGAGAGACCCAGTACTTC. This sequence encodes CASSLNPGGETQYF.

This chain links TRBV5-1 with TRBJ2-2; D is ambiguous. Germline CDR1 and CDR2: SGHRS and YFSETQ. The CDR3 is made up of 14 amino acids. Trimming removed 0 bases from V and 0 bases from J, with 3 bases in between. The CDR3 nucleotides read TGCGCCAGCAGCTTGGGTTCGAACACCGGGGAGCTGTTTTTT. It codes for CASSLGSNTGELFF.

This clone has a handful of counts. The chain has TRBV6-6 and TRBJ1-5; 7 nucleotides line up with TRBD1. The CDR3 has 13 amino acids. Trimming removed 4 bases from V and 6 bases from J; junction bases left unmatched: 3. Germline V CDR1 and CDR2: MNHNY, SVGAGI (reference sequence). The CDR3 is CASSSQGSQPQHF. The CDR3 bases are TGTGCCAGCAGTTCACAGGGGAGTCAGCCCCAGCATTTT.

DNA for the CDR3: TGTGCCAGCTCACCAGTAAGTCCGGGGTTACAAGAGACCCAGTACTTC. Translating gives CASSPVSPGLQETQYF. The rearrangement joins TRBV18 to TRBJ2-5, with D tentatively TRBD2 (5 bases). Germline V gene lookup returns CDR1 KGHSH and CDR2 LQKENI. Deletions cut 2 bases from V and 2 bases from J, with 15 bases between. The CDR3 extends over 16 amino acids.

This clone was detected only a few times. CDR3 sequence (DNA): TGTGCCAGTAGTATAAAACCAGGGTCTGAAGCTTTCTTT. The encoded protein is CASSIKPGSEAFF. This chain links TRBV19 with TRBJ1-1; tentatively, D is TRBD1 (5 bases). The CDR3 spans 13 residues. V dropped 2 bases and J dropped 6 bases, with 10 bases sitting between them. CDR1 is LNHDA, CDR2 SQIVND, per germline (reference sequence).

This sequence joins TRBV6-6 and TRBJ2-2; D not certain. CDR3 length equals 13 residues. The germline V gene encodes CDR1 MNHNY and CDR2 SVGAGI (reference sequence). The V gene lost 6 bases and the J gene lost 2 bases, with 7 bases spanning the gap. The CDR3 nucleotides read TGTGCCAGCAGGGACCGAAACACCGGGGAGCTGTTTTTT. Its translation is CASRDRNTGELFF.

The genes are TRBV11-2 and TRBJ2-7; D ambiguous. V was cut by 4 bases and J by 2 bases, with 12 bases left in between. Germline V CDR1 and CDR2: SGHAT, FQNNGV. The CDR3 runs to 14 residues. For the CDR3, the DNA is TGTGCCAGCAGCTCTCGACTGGGTGCCTACGAGCAGTACTTC. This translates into CASSSRLGAYEQYF. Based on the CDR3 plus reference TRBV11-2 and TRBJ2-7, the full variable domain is EAGVAQSPRYKIIEKRQSVAFWCNPISGHATLYWYQQILGQGPKLLIQFQNNGVVDDSQLPKDRFSAERLKGVDSTLKIQPAKLEDSAVYLCASSSRLGAYEQYFGPGTRLTVT.

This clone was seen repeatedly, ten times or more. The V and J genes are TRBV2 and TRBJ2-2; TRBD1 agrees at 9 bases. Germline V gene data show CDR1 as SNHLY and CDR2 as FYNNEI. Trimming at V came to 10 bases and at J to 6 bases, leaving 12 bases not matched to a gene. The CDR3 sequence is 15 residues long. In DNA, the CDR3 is TGTGCCACCTCGATGGGACAGGGTGGCCCCGGGGAGCTGTTTTTT. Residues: CATSMGQGGPGELFF.

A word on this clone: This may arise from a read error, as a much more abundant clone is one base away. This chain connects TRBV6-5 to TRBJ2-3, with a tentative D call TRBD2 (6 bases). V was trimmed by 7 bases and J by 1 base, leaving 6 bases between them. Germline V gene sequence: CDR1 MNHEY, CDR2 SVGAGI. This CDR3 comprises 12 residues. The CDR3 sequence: CASTGGTDTQYF. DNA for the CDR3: TGTGCCAGCACGGGGGGCACAGATACGCAGTATTTT.

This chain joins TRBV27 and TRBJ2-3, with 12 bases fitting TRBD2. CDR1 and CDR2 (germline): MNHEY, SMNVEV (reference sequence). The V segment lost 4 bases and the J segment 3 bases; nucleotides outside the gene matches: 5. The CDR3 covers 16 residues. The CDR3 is CASSSLAGGRTDTQYF. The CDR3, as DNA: TGTGCCAGCAGTTCCCTAGCGGGGGGGAGGACAGATACGCAGTATTTT.

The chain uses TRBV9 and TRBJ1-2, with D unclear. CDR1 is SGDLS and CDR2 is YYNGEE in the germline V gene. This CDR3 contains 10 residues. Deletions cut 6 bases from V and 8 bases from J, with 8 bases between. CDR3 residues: CASNPDGYTF. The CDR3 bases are TGTGCCAGCAACCCGGACGGCTACACCTTC.

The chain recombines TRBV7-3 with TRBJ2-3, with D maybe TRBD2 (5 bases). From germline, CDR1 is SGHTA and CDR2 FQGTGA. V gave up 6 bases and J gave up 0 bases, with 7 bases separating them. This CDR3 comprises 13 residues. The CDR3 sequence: CASRTGSTDTQYF. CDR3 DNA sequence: TGTGCCAGCAGGACGGGGAGCACAGATACGCAGTATTTT.

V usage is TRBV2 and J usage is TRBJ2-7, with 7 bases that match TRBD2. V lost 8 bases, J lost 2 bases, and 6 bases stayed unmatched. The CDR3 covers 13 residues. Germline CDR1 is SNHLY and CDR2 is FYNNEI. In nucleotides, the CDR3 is TGTGCCAGCGGGGGGGATTCAACCTACGAGCAGTACTTC. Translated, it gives CASGGDSTYEQYF.

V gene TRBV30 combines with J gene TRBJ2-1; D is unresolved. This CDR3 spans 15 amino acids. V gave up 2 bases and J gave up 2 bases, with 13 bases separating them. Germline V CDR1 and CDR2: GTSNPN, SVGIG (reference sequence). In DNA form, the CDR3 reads TGTGCCTGGAGTATGGTCTCCCTACCCTACAATGAGCAGTTCTTC. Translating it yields CAWSMVSLPYNEQFF. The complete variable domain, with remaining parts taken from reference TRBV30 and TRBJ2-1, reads SQTIHQWPATLVQPVGSPLSLECTVEGTSNPNLYWYRQAAGRGLQLLFYSVGIGQISSEVPQNLSASRPQDRQFILSSKKLLLSDSGFYLCAWSMVSLPYNEQFFGPGTRLTVL.

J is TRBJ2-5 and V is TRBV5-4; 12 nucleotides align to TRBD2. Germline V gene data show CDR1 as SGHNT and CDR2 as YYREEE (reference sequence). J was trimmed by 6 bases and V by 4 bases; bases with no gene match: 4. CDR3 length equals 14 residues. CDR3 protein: CASSATSGGQTQYF. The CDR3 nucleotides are TGTGCCAGCAGCGCGACTAGCGGGGGTCAGACCCAGTACTTC.

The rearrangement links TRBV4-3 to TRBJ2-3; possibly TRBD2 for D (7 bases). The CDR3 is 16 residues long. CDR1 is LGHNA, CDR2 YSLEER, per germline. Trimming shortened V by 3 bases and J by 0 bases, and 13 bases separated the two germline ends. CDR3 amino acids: CASSQRGRGSTDTQYF. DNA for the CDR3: TGCGCCAGCAGCCAGAGGGGGAGGGGGAGCACAGATACGCAGTATTTT.

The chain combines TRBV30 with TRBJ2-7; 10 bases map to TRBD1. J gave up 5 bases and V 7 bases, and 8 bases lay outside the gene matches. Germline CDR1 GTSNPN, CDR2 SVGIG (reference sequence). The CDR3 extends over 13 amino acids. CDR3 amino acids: CASTRDRGDEQYF. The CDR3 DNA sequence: TGTGCCTCCACCCGGGACAGGGGAGACGAGCAGTACTTC.

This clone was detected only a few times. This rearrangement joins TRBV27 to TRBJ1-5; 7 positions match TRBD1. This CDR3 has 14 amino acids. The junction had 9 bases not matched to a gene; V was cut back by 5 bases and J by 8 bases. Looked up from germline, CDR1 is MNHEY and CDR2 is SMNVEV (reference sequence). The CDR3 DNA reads TGTGCCAGCAGTCTGGACAGGAGGTTCGAGCCCCAGCATTTT. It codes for CASSLDRRFEPQHF.

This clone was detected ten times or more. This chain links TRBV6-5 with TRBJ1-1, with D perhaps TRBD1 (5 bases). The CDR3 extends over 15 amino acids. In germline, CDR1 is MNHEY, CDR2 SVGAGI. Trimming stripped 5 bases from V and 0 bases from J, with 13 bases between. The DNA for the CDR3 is TGTGCCAGCAGTCCCGGGGCAGGACTGAACACTGAAGCTTTCTTT. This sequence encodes CASSPGAGLNTEAFF.

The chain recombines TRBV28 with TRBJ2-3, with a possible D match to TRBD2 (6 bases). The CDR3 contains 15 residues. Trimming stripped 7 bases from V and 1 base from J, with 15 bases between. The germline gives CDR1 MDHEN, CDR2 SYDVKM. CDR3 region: CASTLSGSRTDTQYF. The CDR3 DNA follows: TGTGCCAGCACCCTTAGCGGCTCGCGCACAGATACGCAGTATTTT.

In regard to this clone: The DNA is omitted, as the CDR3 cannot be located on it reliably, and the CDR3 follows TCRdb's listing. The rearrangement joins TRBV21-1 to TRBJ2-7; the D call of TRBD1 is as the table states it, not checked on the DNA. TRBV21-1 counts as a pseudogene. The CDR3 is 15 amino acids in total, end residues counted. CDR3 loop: CASSKVAGGSYEQYF.

The CDR3 sequence is CATSSPSGTGRNEQFF. For the CDR3, the DNA is TGTGCCACCAGCAGCCCTTCCGGGACAGGGAGGAATGAGCAGTTCTTC. V is TRBV15 and J is TRBJ2-1; TRBD1 agrees at 9 bases. This CDR3 comprises 16 residues. With 3 bases clipped from V and 7 bases from J, the junction kept 10 bases outside the gene matches. The germline V gene encodes CDR1 LNHNV and CDR2 YYDKDF (reference sequence).

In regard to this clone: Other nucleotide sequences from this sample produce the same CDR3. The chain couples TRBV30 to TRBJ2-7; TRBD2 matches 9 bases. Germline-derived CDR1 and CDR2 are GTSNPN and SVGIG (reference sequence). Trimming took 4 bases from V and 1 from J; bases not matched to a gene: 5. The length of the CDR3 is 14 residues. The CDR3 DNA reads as TGTGCCTGGAAAGCGAGCGGGGGGTCCTACGAGCAGTACTTC. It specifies CAWKASGGSYEQYF.